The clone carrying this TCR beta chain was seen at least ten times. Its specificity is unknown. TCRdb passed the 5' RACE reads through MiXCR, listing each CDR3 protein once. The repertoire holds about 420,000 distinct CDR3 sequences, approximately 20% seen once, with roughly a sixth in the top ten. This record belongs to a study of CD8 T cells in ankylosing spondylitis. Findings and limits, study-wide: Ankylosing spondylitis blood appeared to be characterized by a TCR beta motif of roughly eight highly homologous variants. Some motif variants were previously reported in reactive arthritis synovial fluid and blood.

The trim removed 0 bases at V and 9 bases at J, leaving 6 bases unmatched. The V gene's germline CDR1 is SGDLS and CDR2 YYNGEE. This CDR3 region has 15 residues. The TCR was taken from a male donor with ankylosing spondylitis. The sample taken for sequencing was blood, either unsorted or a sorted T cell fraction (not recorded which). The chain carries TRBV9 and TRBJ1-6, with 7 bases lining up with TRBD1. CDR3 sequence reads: CASSVEGTAGSPLHF. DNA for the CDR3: TGTGCCAGCAGCGTAGAGGGGACAGCGGGTTCACCCCTCCACTTT.